The clone carrying this T cell receptor beta chain has a handful of counts. This CDR3 comprises 15 residues. The germline gives CDR1 SGHRS, CDR2 YFSETQ. Trimming shortened V by 0 bases and J by 0 bases, and 7 bases separated the two germline ends. Participants' own reports of clinical history determined their cohort assignment. Cohort 3 recovery required two negative PCRs, clearance, or symptom resolution. Authors' analysis steps: Researchers report that nucleated cell counts were estimated from reference gene primer amplification. TCRdb's copy holds only in-frame clones and misses some; the assay was immunoSEQ multiplex PCR. The V and J calls and the clone size are those of that table, but D and trimming were determined from the DNA. The table has under 300,000 clones, 70% to 90% seen once. The sample is drawn from a study of blood T cell repertoires in COVID-19. Study summary: The study drew acute and convalescent COVID-19 samples from the United States, Italy and Spain.

The J gene is TRBJ1-3, the V gene TRBV5-1; possible D gene TRBD1, 6 bases. The receptor comes from a woman aged 50 to 60 who had recovered from COVID-19. The sequenced material came from PBMCs or T cells enriched from blood (not recorded which). The CDR3 DNA reads TGCGCCAGCAGCTTGGAGGGACACTCTGGAAACACCATATATTTT. This encodes CASSLEGHSGNTIYF.